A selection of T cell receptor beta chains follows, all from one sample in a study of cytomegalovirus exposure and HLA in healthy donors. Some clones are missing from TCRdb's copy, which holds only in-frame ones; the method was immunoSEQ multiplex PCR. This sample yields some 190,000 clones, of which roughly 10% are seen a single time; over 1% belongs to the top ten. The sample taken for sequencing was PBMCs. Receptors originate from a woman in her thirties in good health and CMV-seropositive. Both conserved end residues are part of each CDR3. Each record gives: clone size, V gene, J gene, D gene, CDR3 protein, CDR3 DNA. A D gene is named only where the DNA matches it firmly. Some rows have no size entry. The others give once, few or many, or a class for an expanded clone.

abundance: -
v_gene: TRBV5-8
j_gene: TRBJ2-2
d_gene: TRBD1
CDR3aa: CASSPRTGNTGELFF
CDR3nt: TGTGCCAGCAGCCCCCGGACAGGGAACACCGGGGAGCTGTTTTTT

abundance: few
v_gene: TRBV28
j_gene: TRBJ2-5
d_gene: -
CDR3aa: CASSLVAAQETQYF
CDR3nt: TGTGCCAGCAGTTTGGTAGCGGCCCAAGAGACCCAGTACTTC

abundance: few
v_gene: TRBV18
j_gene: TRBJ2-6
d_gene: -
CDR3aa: CASSPSSKTGSGANVLTF
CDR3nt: TGTGCCAGCTCACCATCATCCAAAACAGGGAGTGGGGCCAACGTCCTGACTTTC

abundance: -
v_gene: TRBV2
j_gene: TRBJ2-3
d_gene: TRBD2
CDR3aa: CASRAGRGGSVGTDTQYF
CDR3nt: TGTGCCAGCAGGGCTGGCCGCGGCGGGAGCGTTGGCACAGATACGCAGTATTTT

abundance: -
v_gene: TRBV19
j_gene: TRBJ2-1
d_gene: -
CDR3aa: CASTSDTSVGYNEQFF
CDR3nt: TGTGCCAGTACCTCGGACACCTCGGTGGGCTACAATGAGCAGTTCTTC

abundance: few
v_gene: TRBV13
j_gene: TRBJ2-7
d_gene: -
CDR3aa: CASSFGLNYEQYF
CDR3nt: TGTGCCAGCAGCTTCGGACTTAACTACGAGCAGTACTTC

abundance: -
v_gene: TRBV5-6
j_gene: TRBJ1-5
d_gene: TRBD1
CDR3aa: CASSFGQGDQPQHF
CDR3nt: TGTGCCAGCAGCTTCGGACAGGGGGATCAGCCCCAGCATTTT

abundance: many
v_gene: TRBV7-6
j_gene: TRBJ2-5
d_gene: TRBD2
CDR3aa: CASSSRGLAGRETQYF
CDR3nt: TGTGCCAGCAGCTCTAGGGGACTAGCGGGACGAGAGACCCAGTACTTC

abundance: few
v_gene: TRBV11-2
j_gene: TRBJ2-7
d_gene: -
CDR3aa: CASSLYNEQYF
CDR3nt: TGTGCCAGCAGCTTATACAACGAGCAGTACTTC

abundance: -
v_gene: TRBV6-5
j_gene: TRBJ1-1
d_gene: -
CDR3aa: CASSYAWDKKNTEAFF
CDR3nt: TGTGCCAGCAGTTACGCCTGGGACAAGAAGAACACTGAAGCTTTCTTT

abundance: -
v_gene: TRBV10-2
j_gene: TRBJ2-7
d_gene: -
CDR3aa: CASSESSIRRGIDEQYF
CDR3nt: TGCGCCAGCAGTGAGTCTTCTATAAGGAGGGGAATCGACGAGCAGTACTTC

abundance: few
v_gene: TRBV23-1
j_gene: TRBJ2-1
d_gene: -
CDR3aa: CASTYSRVSSYNEQFF
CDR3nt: TGCGCCAGCACCTACTCGAGAGTAAGCTCCTACAATGAGCAGTTCTTC

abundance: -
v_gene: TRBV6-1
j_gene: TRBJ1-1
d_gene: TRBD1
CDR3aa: CASSEYGPGGLPTEAFF
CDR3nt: TGTGCCAGCAGTGAATACGGGCCAGGGGGTCTTCCCACTGAAGCTTTCTTT

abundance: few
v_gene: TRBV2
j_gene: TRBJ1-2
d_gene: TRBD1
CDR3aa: CASIWSETGLNGYTF
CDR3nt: TGTGCCAGCATCTGGTCCGAGACAGGGCTGAATGGCTACACCTTC

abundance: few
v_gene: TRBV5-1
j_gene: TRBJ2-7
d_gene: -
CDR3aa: CASSLSLTYSYEQYF
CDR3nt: TGCGCCAGCAGCTTGAGCTTGACATACTCCTACGAGCAGTACTTC

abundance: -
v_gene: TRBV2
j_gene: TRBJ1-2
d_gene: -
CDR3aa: CASKILQGVDGYTF
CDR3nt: TGTGCCAGCAAGATATTACAGGGAGTAGATGGCTACACCTTC

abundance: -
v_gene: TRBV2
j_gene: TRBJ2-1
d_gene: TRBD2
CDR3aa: CASSTGTSGINEQFF
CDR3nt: TGTGCCAGCAGCACCGGGACTAGCGGGATCAATGAGCAGTTCTTC